The 20 T cell receptor beta chains below all came from one sample that was sequenced in a study of T-cell memory formation after mild COVID-19. TCRdb recomputed calls from the 5' RACE reads with MiXCR, one row per CDR3 protein. The table shows 80,000 to 90,000 distinct CDR3 sequences, with 20% to 30% occurring only once. Sequences were obtained from PBMCs or a T cell subset sorted from them (not recorded which). These receptors were obtained from a man in his late teens or twenties who had mild COVID-19 (a few samples of this study predate the infection). Cell type and time point are not known.

A few counts support this clonotype. CDR3 DNA: TGCAGTGCTAGAGCCCACGAGAGGGTAGATTTCTACGAGCAGTACGTC. Amino acids: CSARAHERVDFYEQYV. The rearrangement links TRBV20-1 to TRBJ2-7; D is possibly TRBD2 (5 bases). The CDR3 covers 16 residues. CDR1 and CDR2 (germline): DFQATT, SNEGSKA (reference sequence). Between the trimmed V and J ends, which lost 1 base and 3 bases, there was a span of 19 bases.

This clonotype was seen at least ten times. The chain recombines TRBV7-9 with TRBJ2-1; 8 nucleotides agree with TRBD2. The germline CDR1 and CDR2 sequences are SEHNR and FQNEAQ (reference sequence). The length of the CDR3 is 15 residues. V shed 6 bases and J 6 bases; nucleotides not matched to a gene: 10. CDR3: CASSSTSGYSNEQFF. Here the CDR3 DNA reads TGTGCCAGCAGTTCTACTAGCGGATATTCCAATGAGCAGTTCTTC.

This clonotype was seen only a few times. The V and J genes are TRBV6-5 and TRBJ1-2, with D possibly matching TRBD1 (6 bases). The CDR3 is made up of 14 amino acids. Looked up from germline, CDR1 is MNHEY and CDR2 is SVGAGI. The ends were cut back, 5 bases at V and 3 bases at J, with 13 bases in the middle. The CDR3 DNA sequence: TGTGCCAGCAGTCTCGGGGGGCCGCACTATGGCTACACCTTC. It encodes CASSLGGPHYGYTF.

This clonotype was observed a handful of times. The chain recombines TRBV7-2 with TRBJ2-5, with 16 positions matching TRBD2. Germline V gene lookup returns CDR1 SGHTA and CDR2 FQGNSA. The V gene end was trimmed by 5 bases and the J gene end by 2 bases; junction bases not matched to a gene: 11. This CDR3 is built from 19 residues. CDR3 in amino acids: CASSPSPGTSGGGQETQYF. The DNA of the CDR3 is TGTGCCAGCAGCCCGAGTCCCGGGACTAGCGGGGGGGGGCAAGAGACCCAGTACTTC.

This clonotype was counted a few times. The rearrangement uses TRBV6-5 and TRBJ2-1; TRBD2 aligns across 7 bases. The V gene's germline CDR1 is MNHEY and CDR2 SVGAGI. Losses at the gene ends were 4 bases for V and 6 bases for J; bases not matched to a gene: 12. CDR3 length equals 16 residues. CDR3 region: CASSSRRERGPNEQFF. Here the CDR3 DNA reads TGTGCCAGCAGTTCCCGGCGTGAGCGGGGACCCAATGAGCAGTTCTTC.

This clonotype was detected ten times or more. V gene TRBV20-1 combines with J gene TRBJ2-1; 7 bases are shared with TRBD1. The CDR3 extends over 15 amino acids. J was trimmed by 2 bases and V by 3 bases; bases with no gene match: 7. CDR1 is DFQATT, CDR2 SNEGSKA, per germline (reference sequence). CDR3: CSARDRTGPYNEQFF. CDR3 in DNA: TGCAGTGCTAGGGACCGGACAGGTCCCTACAATGAGCAGTTCTTC.

The rearrangement links TRBV12-3 or TRBV12-4 to TRBJ2-5, with 12 bases that match TRBD1. V lost 6 bases and J lost 5; bases outside the gene matches: 7. This CDR3 region has 15 residues. The CDR3: CASRRGQGARETQYF. The DNA of the CDR3 is TGTGCCAGCAGGCGGGGACAGGGGGCGCGGGAGACCCAGTACTTC.

Only a few counts were recorded for this clonotype. DNA of the CDR3: TGTGCCAGCAGCGTAGCTACGAGCGGGGGGCCCCAAGAGACCCAGTACTTC. Encoded protein: CASSVATSGGPQETQYF. The V and J genes are TRBV9 and TRBJ2-5, with TRBD2 matching 9 bases. This CDR3 comprises 17 residues. V shed 0 bases, J shed 1 base, and the junction held 7 bases outside the gene matches. Germline CDR1 SGDLS, CDR2 YYNGEE.

This clonotype was counted only a few times. The chain recombines TRBV7-2 with TRBJ1-5; D may be TRBD1 (5 bases). Trimming removed 5 bases from V and 6 bases from J, with 11 bases in between. This CDR3 contains 13 residues. Germline CDR1 and CDR2: SGHTA and FQGNSA. The CDR3 here is CASSGDRSQPQHF. In DNA form, the CDR3 reads TGTGCCAGCAGCGGCGACAGATCTCAGCCCCAGCATTTT.

About this clonotype: It may be a read error: a sequence one base away is much more abundant. The V gene is TRBV20-1, the J gene TRBJ2-3, with D unclear. The CDR3 is 11 amino acids. Germline values: CDR1 DFQATT, CDR2 SNEGSKA (reference sequence). The germline V and J ends were trimmed by 3 bases and 0 bases, with 1 base remaining between them. The CDR3 nucleotides are TGCAGTGCTAGGAGCACAGATACGCAGTATTTT. Protein: CSARSTDTQYF.

This clonotype was found a few times. DNA of the CDR3: TGTGCCATCAGTGAGTCGGCCAGGGGTGCAGATACGCAGTATTTT. Translating it yields CAISESARGADTQYF. The V and J genes are TRBV10-3 and TRBJ2-3, with D possibly being TRBD1 (6 bases). Per the germline V gene, CDR1 is ENHRY and CDR2 is SYGVKD. The CDR3 is made up of 15 amino acids. Trimming cost V 0 bases and J 4 bases, with 11 bases left between them.

This clonotype was detected a few times. This chain uses TRBV7-9 with TRBJ1-4, with unresolved D. Looked up from germline, CDR1 is SEHNR and CDR2 is FQNEAQ (reference sequence). There are 13 residues in the CDR3. Trimming removed 5 bases from V and 7 bases from J, with 11 bases in between. The DNA of the CDR3 is TGTGCCAGCAGCCCCGGACGCGGTGAAAAACTGTTTTTT. This sequence encodes CASSPGRGEKLFF. Looking up the rest from reference TRBV7-9 and TRBJ1-4 gives the full variable domain: DTGVSQNPRHKITKRGQNVTFRCDPISEHNRLYWYRQTLGQGPEFLTYFQNEAQLEKSRLLSDRFSAERPKGSFSTLEIQRTEQGDSAMYLCASSPGRGEKLFFGSGTQLSVL.

V gene TRBV12-3 or TRBV12-4 combines with J gene TRBJ1-6; D gene unclear. V shed 1 base and J shed 6 bases, with 4 bases lying between them. This CDR3 contains 13 residues. The CDR3 DNA sequence: TGTGCCAGCAGTTTAGGGTTTAATTCACCCCTCCACTTT. This encodes CASSLGFNSPLHF.

The genes are TRBV27 and TRBJ2-7, with a possible D match to TRBD1 (5 bases). The CDR3 spans 14 residues. From germline, CDR1 is MNHEY and CDR2 SMNVEV (reference sequence). V lost 3 bases, J lost 7 bases, and 16 bases lay in between. In nucleotides, the CDR3 is TGTGCCAGCAGTTTTATCGACAGTGTAGGGGAGCAGTACTTC. Protein sequence: CASSFIDSVGEQYF.

The rearrangement joins TRBV9 to TRBJ2-3; 8 nucleotides agree with TRBD2. V shed 1 base, J shed 4 bases, and the junction held 8 bases outside the gene matches. CDR3 length: 16 amino acids. The V gene's germline CDR1 is SGDLS and CDR2 YYNGEE. CDR3 residues: CASSVLGLGMADTQYF. The DNA of the CDR3 is TGTGCCAGCAGCGTATTGGGACTAGGTATGGCAGATACGCAGTATTTT.

This clonotype occurred a few times. The chain uses TRBV3-1 and TRBJ2-1, with D possibly called TRBD1 or TRBD2 (5 bases each). Germline CDR1 LGHDT, CDR2 YNNKEL (reference sequence). The CDR3 extends over 13 amino acids. The V and J ends lost 5 bases and 2 bases respectively, with 7 bases between them. The CDR3: CASSWDAYNEQFF. CDR3 coding DNA: TGTGCCAGCAGCTGGGACGCCTACAATGAGCAGTTCTTC.

This clonotype turned up a few times. The chain combines TRBV12-3 or TRBV12-4 with TRBJ2-1, with D uncertain. The ends were cut back, 5 bases at V and 10 bases at J, with 12 bases in the middle. This CDR3 region has 12 residues. CDR3 sequence: CASSQDGREQFF. CDR3 nucleotides: TGTGCCAGCAGTCAAGACGGTCGAGAGCAGTTCTTC.

This clonotype was counted between two and nine times. This chain connects TRBV3-1 to TRBJ2-4; tentative D call: TRBD1 (6 bases). The CDR3 has 16 residues. Trimming stripped 1 base from V and 0 bases from J, with 10 bases between. Per the germline V gene, CDR1 is LGHDT and CDR2 is YNNKEL (reference sequence). CDR3: CASSQVVGGAKNIQYF. DNA of the CDR3: TGTGCCAGCAGCCAAGTTGTAGGGGGAGCCAAAAACATTCAGTACTTC.

The V call is TRBV5-1, the J call TRBJ1-1; possible D gene TRBD1, 5 bases. With 3 bases removed from V and 4 bases from J, the gap between germline ends came to 16 bases. The CDR3 sequence is 15 residues long. Germline V gives CDR1 SGHRS, CDR2 YFSETQ. The DNA for the CDR3 is TGCGCCAGCAGCTCAGAAGGGGCGTCAGCCACTGAAGCTTTCTTT. This gives the protein CASSSEGASATEAFF.

The J gene is TRBJ1-5, the V gene TRBV7-9; D unresolved. Germline V lookup: CDR1 SEHNR, CDR2 FQNEAQ (reference sequence). V was clipped by 1 base and J by 4 bases, with 5 bases between them. The CDR3 has 13 residues. The CDR3 spells CASSLDPNQPQHF. CDR3 bases: TGTGCCAGCAGCTTAGATCCAAATCAGCCCCAGCATTTT.